The 3 T cell receptor beta chains below come from one sample, sequenced in a study of PD-1 blockade in classical Hodgkin lymphoma. This sample's time point: cycle 4 day 1 (C4D1), after less than 7 weeks of nivolumab. Relapse was seen in all patients after autologous stem cell transplantation, and brentuximab vedotin exposure was variable. Repertoires were generated with immunoSEQ multiplex PCR, while TCRdb's copy carries only in-frame clones and drops some. There are some 52,000 clones in the sample; around nine tenths occur only once, and 6% to 7.5% lies in the top ten. The sample in question was peripheral blood mononuclear cells (PBMCs), obtained before the fourth cycle of nivolumab. The origin of the receptors is a human donor with classical Hodgkin lymphoma.

V is TRBV19 and J is TRBJ2-1; 8 positions match TRBD2. CDR1 is LNHDA, CDR2 SQIVND, per germline (reference sequence). The CDR3 is 14 amino acids. After removal of 10 bases from V and 7 bases from J, the junction contained 12 bases not matched to a gene. As DNA, the CDR3 is TGTGCCATCCTATACGGGGCTAGCGGGAATGAGCAGTTCTTC. The encoded protein is CAILYGASGNEQFF.

This chain links TRBV27 with TRBJ2-1; either TRBD1 or TRBD2 may fit D (5 bases each). CDR1 and CDR2 from the germline V gene are MNHEY and SMNVEV (reference sequence). The CDR3 consists of 13 residues. Trimming took off 8 bases at V and 5 bases at J, with 13 bases between the two ends. The CDR3 here is CASSPGRHNEQFF. CDR3 DNA: TGTGCCAGCTCCCCGGGGCGGCACAATGAGCAGTTCTTC.

The J gene is TRBJ2-2, the V gene TRBV5-4, with D unresolved. The ends were cut back, 0 bases at V and 2 bases at J, with 5 bases in the middle. The germline V gene has CDR1 SGHNT and CDR2 YYREEE (reference sequence). The CDR3 runs to 14 residues. The CDR3 nucleotides are TGTGCCAGCAGCTTGGCCGTAAACACCGGGGAGCTGTTTTTT. It yields the protein CASSLAVNTGELFF.